This TCR beta chain emerged from a study of CD8 T cells in ankylosing spondylitis. Study results and caveats: Significant enrichment of disease-linked clones was reportedly seen in matched ankylosing spondylitis synovial fluid. Disease-associated clonotypes exhibited CD8+ identity and were relatively infrequent in peripheral blood. Made up of several highly homologous variants, a TCR beta motif appeared characteristic of ankylosing spondylitis blood. Some motif variants had been reported before (in reactive arthritis synovial fluid and blood).

Germline V lookup: CDR1 MNHEY, CDR2 SMNVEV (reference sequence). Trimming left V 2 bases short and J 14 bases short, with 10 bases between. The length of the CDR3 is 11 residues. The TCR beta libraries were generated through quantitative 5'-RACE incorporating molecular barcodes. MiXCR, applied by TCRdb to the 5' RACE reads, yields one record per CDR3 protein. The table shows 220,000 or so distinct CDR3 sequences, with roughly 18% occurring only once. With respect to this clonotype: What it binds is not known.

Sequenced sample: blood, either unsorted or a sorted T cell fraction (not recorded which). The J gene is TRBJ2-1, the V gene TRBV27, with unresolved D. The source is a male donor with ankylosing spondylitis. In nucleotides, the CDR3 is TGTGCCAGCAGTTTAGGGCCCCAGGAGTTCTTC. Its protein product is CASSLGPQEFF.